Below are 7 T cell receptor beta chains sequenced from a single sample in a study of shared clonotypes between healthy human individuals (dated by TCRdb to 2020 to 2021). The library was produced with the immunoSEQ multiplex PCR assay. In its TCRdb copy, this immuneACCESS table keeps in-frame sequences only and misses some clones. Where compared with another copy, unresolved V genes explain less than half of these, and the others have no known cause. In this sample the table shows millions of clones, more than 85% of which occur a single time. The ten most abundant clones make up 0.39% of the sample. Sequencing input: naive CD4+ T cells from PBMCs. The sample's cell subset or site label, decoded: CD45RA+ positively selected. The source is a man aged 18 to 29 in good health. Some clones in this sample may be carry-over from other donors' samples.

This clone was picked up one time. The J gene is TRBJ2-7, the V gene TRBV4-1, with 7 bases that match TRBD2. Germline-derived CDR1 and CDR2 are MGHRA and YSYEKL. The CDR3 extends over 15 amino acids. Trimming cost V 1 base and J 3 bases; bases outside gene matches: 6. Here the CDR3 DNA reads TGCGCCAGCAGCCAAGCGGGGTCTAGCGGCTACGAGCAGTACTTC. Translated, it gives CASSQAGSSGYEQYF.

The gene calls are TRBV5-4 and TRBJ1-3; TRBD1 matches 9 bases. There are 16 residues in the CDR3. Germline assignment: CDR1 SGHNT and CDR2 YYREEE (reference sequence). V shed 5 bases, J shed 1 base, and the junction held 7 bases outside the gene matches. The CDR3 sequence is CASSPGQGWSGNTIYF. CDR3 DNA: TGTGCCAGCAGTCCGGGACAGGGATGGTCTGGAAACACCATATATTTT.

CDR3 nucleotides: TGTGCCAGCAGTGTTATACCAGGGAGCCAGCCCCAGCATTTT. Translated, it gives CASSVIPGSQPQHF. V gene TRBV6-1 combines with J gene TRBJ1-5; D is perhaps TRBD1 (5 bases). V was cut by 4 bases and J by 7 bases, with 14 bases left in between. This CDR3 is built from 14 residues. Germline V lookup: CDR1 MNHNS, CDR2 SASEGT.

The chain carries TRBV28 and TRBJ2-4, with a tentative D call TRBD1 (5 bases). V lost 11 bases and J 0 bases, leaving 14 bases between the germline ends. Germline CDR1 reads MDHEN; CDR2 reads SYDVKM. This CDR3 contains 14 residues. In DNA, the CDR3 is TGTGCCGGGGCAAGGGCTCAAGCCAAAAACATTCAGTACTTC. Translating it yields CAGARAQAKNIQYF. Full variable domain (rest looked up from reference TRBV28 and TRBJ2-4): DVKVTQSSRYLVKRTGEKVFLECVQDMDHENMFWYRQDPGLGLRLIYFSYDVKMKEKGDIPEGYSVSREKKERFSLILESASTNQTSMYLCAGARAQAKNIQYFGAGTRLSVL.

V and J are TRBV28 and TRBJ2-7, with a weak D call TRBD2 (6 bases). CDR3 size: 14 residues. Germline CDR1 reads MDHEN; CDR2 reads SYDVKM. With 6 bases removed from V and 2 bases from J, the gap between germline ends came to 14 bases. CDR3 in DNA: TGTGCCAGCAGGGCGGGGTCGGGTGCCTACGAGCAGTACTTC. Protein product: CASRAGSGAYEQYF.

The rearrangement joins TRBV5-1 to TRBJ2-7, with TRBD1 matching over 7 bases. This CDR3 contains 15 residues. The germline gives CDR1 SGHRS, CDR2 YFSETQ. The junction had 10 bases not matched to a gene; V was cut back by 0 bases and J by 7 bases. The CDR3 bases are TGCGCCAGCAGCTTGGAAAGACAGGGTCTGTGGGAGCAGTACTTC. Its translation: CASSLERQGLWEQYF.

CDR3 in DNA: TGCGCCAGCAGCTTGAATGGCAGGGGGCTGGGTACGCAGTATTTT. Protein sequence: CASSLNGRGLGTQYF. The chain couples TRBV5-1 to TRBJ2-3; 8 bases align to TRBD1. Germline V gene data show CDR1 as SGHRS and CDR2 as YFSETQ. The CDR3 runs 15 residues. The V and J ends lost 1 base and 8 bases, in that order; junction bases with no gene match: 9. The complete variable domain, with remaining parts taken from reference TRBV5-1 and TRBJ2-3, reads KAGVTQTPRYLIKTRGQQVTLSCSPISGHRSVSWYQQTPGQGLQFLFEYFSETQRNKGNFPGRFSGRQFSNSRSEMNVSTLELGDSALYLCASSLNGRGLGTQYFGPGTRLTVL.